This passage covers 20 T cell receptor beta chains from one sample sequenced in a study of T cell responses to AZD1222 COVID-19 vaccine. Profiled with immunoSEQ multiplex PCR; TCRdb holds only in-frame clones, not every one. Counted here are around 110,000 clones, less than 90% occurring once; the ten biggest clones make up approximately 7.5%. The material sequenced was peripheral blood, taken on day 0 of AZD1222 vaccination. Every receptor here comes from an adult in good health.

The chain employs TRBV5-4 and TRBJ2-3; D remains ambiguous. The CDR3 totals 11 residues. Deletions cut 0 bases from V and 4 bases from J, with 0 bases between. Per the germline V gene, CDR1 is SGHNT and CDR2 is YYREEE (reference sequence). The CDR3 sequence: CASSLADTQYF. The CDR3 nucleotides read TGTGCCAGCAGCTTGGCAGATACGCAGTATTTT.

The V and J genes are TRBV7-6 and TRBJ2-7; a weak D match, TRBD2 (6 bases). The CDR3 sequence is 13 residues long. Germline CDR1 SGHVS, CDR2 FNYEAQ. V was pared by 5 bases and J by 1 base, with 9 bases between. The CDR3: CASSRDLSYEQYF. DNA for the CDR3: TGTGCCAGCAGCCGGGACTTATCCTACGAGCAGTACTTC. Filled out from reference TRBV7-6 and TRBJ2-7, the complete variable domain reads GAGVSQSPRYKVTKRGQDVALRCDPISGHVSLYWYRQALGQGPEFLTYFNYEAQQDKSGLPNDRFSAERPEGSISTLTIQRTEQRDSAMYRCASSRDLSYEQYFGPGTRLTVT.

The chain combines TRBV11-3 with TRBJ2-1, with 7 bases lining up with TRBD1. The length of the CDR3 is 17 residues. V dropped 5 bases and J dropped 4; count of bases not matched to a gene: 14. Germline assignment: CDR1 SGHNT and CDR2 YENEEA. The CDR3 loop reads CASSLAEGLGQYNEQFF. CDR3 in DNA: TGTGCCAGCAGCCTCGCCGAAGGCCTGGGACAGTACAATGAGCAGTTCTTC.

This clone has a handful of counts. The chain carries TRBV25-1 and TRBJ1-6; tentative D call: TRBD1 (5 bases). With 5 bases removed from V and 7 bases from J, the gap between germline ends came to 15 bases. Germline V gene lookup returns CDR1 MGHDK and CDR2 SYGVNS. The CDR3 loop spans 15 amino acids. This CDR3 reads CASSPLGGANSPLHF. The CDR3 bases are TGTGCCAGCAGTCCCCTGGGAGGGGCGAATTCACCCCTCCACTTT.

The chain carries TRBV11-1 and TRBJ2-5, with D uncertain. The CDR3 runs to 13 residues. Looked up from germline, CDR1 is SGHAT and CDR2 is FQDESV (reference sequence). V lost 5 bases to trimming and J lost 4 bases, with 11 bases between them. DNA of the CDR3: TGTGCCAGCAGCAATTCACCGGGAGAGACCCAGTACTTC. Protein: CASSNSPGETQYF.

This chain connects TRBV19 to TRBJ1-1; D call uncertain. The V gene lost 1 base and the J gene lost 7 bases, with 13 bases spanning the gap. CDR1 and CDR2 from the germline V gene are LNHDA and SQIVND (reference sequence). The CDR3 contains 14 residues. The CDR3 loop reads CASSIVSRMGEAFF. In DNA, the CDR3 is TGTGCCAGTAGTATAGTGTCGAGGATGGGTGAAGCTTTCTTT.

The chain joins TRBV28 to TRBJ2-5; D not resolved. Germline loops: CDR1 MDHEN, CDR2 SYDVKM. This CDR3 is built from 13 residues. The V and J ends lost 7 bases and 2 bases respectively, with 11 bases between them. The CDR3 DNA reads as TGTGCCAGCACCCCTCTTACTCAAGAGACCCAGTACTTC. Translation: CASTPLTQETQYF.

The V gene is TRBV7-2, the J gene TRBJ2-7, with 7 bases matching TRBD1. This CDR3 spans 14 amino acids. Germline values: CDR1 SGHTA, CDR2 FQGNSA. J gave up 6 bases and V 2 bases, and 7 bases lay outside the gene matches. The CDR3 nucleotides read TGTGCCAGCAGCTTACGACAGGGAAGCGGCGAGCAGTACTTC. This encodes CASSLRQGSGEQYF.

This clone has only a few counts. This CDR3 is also generated by other DNA sequences in the sample. The genes are TRBV30 and TRBJ2-2; D is uncertain. In germline, CDR1 is GTSNPN, CDR2 SVGIG (reference sequence). V lost 5 bases to trimming and J lost 4 bases, with 2 bases between them. CDR3 length: 10 residues. The CDR3 nucleotides read TGTGCCTGGGGCACCGGGGAGCTGTTTTTT. Protein: CAWGTGELFF.

The chain uses TRBV19 and TRBJ1-2; tentatively, D is TRBD1 (5 bases). Germline loops: CDR1 LNHDA, CDR2 SQIVND (reference sequence). V was cut by 5 bases and J by 7 bases, with 17 bases left in between. The CDR3 runs 14 residues. The CDR3 DNA follows: TGTGCCAGTAGTTTCCAGGGACTCCAAAGTGGCTACACCTTC. Translated: CASSFQGLQSGYTF.

The sample holds many counts of this clone. V is TRBV7-9 and J is TRBJ2-2; D gene uncertain. Per the germline V gene, CDR1 is SEHNR and CDR2 is FQNEAQ (reference sequence). V was cut by 2 bases and J by 0 bases, with 7 bases left in between. The CDR3 is made up of 15 amino acids. The chain's CDR3 is CASSLSNPNTGELFF. The CDR3 DNA reads as TGTGCCAGCAGCTTATCTAACCCGAACACCGGGGAGCTGTTTTTT.

The genes are TRBV5-1 and TRBJ2-6; D is undetermined. Germline V CDR1 and CDR2: SGHRS, YFSETQ. The CDR3 length is 15 residues. The V gene lost 0 bases and the J gene lost 0 bases, with 4 bases spanning the gap. CDR3 nucleotide sequence: TGCGCCAGCAGCTTGGATAACTCTGGGGCCAACGTCCTGACTTTC. Amino acid sequence: CASSLDNSGANVLTF.

The rearrangement links TRBV28 to TRBJ2-7; TRBD1 is a possible D gene (6 bases). V was shortened by 4 bases and J by 3 bases, with 16 bases between the two germline ends. In germline, CDR1 is MDHEN, CDR2 SYDVKM. The CDR3 length is 15 residues. In nucleotides, the CDR3 is TGTGCCAGCAGTTCACACGATTGGGGGCTCTACGAGCAGTACTTC. This translates into CASSSHDWGLYEQYF.

The genes are TRBV27 and TRBJ2-1; TRBD2 matches 7 bases. The CDR3 runs to 16 residues. Germline CDR1 and CDR2: MNHEY and SMNVEV (reference sequence). V was clipped by 2 bases and J by 4 bases; unmatched bases: 8. The CDR3 DNA reads TGTGCCAGCAGTTTAGGGGAGCGGGGAGTTTACAATGAGCAGTTCTTC. Translating it yields CASSLGERGVYNEQFF.

This clone appeared once. This chain connects TRBV5-1 to TRBJ2-7, with TRBD2 matching over 8 bases. CDR3 size: 15 residues. The J segment lost 0 bases and the V segment lost 0 bases, leaving 2 bases of the junction unmatched. Germline V CDR1 and CDR2: SGHRS, YFSETQ. Here the CDR3 reads CASSLEAGGSYEQYF. CDR3 DNA sequence: TGCGCCAGCAGCTTGGAGGCGGGGGGCTCCTACGAGCAGTACTTC.

The chain joins TRBV6-5 to TRBJ1-4; unclear D gene. Trimming removed 5 bases at V and 8 bases at J, with 18 bases between. The CDR3 is made up of 15 amino acids. CDR1 and CDR2 from the germline V gene are MNHEY and SVGAGI. CDR3 sequence reads: CASSTTVLLGEKLFF. The CDR3 nucleotides are TGTGCCAGCAGTACAACAGTCCTTTTGGGGGAAAAACTGTTTTTT.

The V call is TRBV27, the J call TRBJ1-2, with unresolved D. Deletions cut 2 bases from V and 4 bases from J, with 8 bases between. Germline loops: CDR1 MNHEY, CDR2 SMNVEV (reference sequence). The CDR3 is made up of 13 amino acids. This CDR3 reads CASSLKEGYGYTF. CDR3 bases: TGTGCCAGCAGTTTAAAGGAAGGCTATGGCTACACCTTC.

The chain has TRBV11-2 and TRBJ1-1, with D unresolved. The germline V gene encodes CDR1 SGHAT and CDR2 FQNNGV. V was shortened by 1 base and J by 1 base, with 10 bases between the two germline ends. The length of the CDR3 is 15 residues. The CDR3 DNA is TGTGCCAGCAGCTTAGTAAGTGCAGGGAACACTGAAGCTTTCTTT. This translates into CASSLVSAGNTEAFF.

The chain combines TRBV24-1 with TRBJ2-5; D tentatively reads TRBD1 or TRBD2 (7 bases each). The V gene's germline CDR1 is KGHDR and CDR2 SFDVKD. The V and J ends lost 9 bases and 5 bases respectively, with 33 bases between them. The CDR3 is 19 residues long. CDR3 sequence (DNA): TGTGCCACCGTCCTGGATTCCAGGGGGAGGGAAGAAGGAAGGGAGACCCAGTACTTC. Protein: CATVLDSRGREEGRETQYF.

The CDR3: CASSLVGTEAFF. CDR3 in DNA: TGTGCCAGCAGTTTGGTGGGTACTGAAGCTTTCTTT. The chain is built from TRBV28 and TRBJ1-1, with no clear D. Germline V gene lookup returns CDR1 MDHEN and CDR2 SYDVKM. V was pared by 3 bases and J by 5 bases, with 7 bases between. The CDR3 is 12 amino acids.